This T cell receptor (beta chain) was sequenced for a study of blood T cell repertoires in COVID-19. The data were produced by immunoSEQ multiplex PCR, yet TCRdb's version contains in-frame clones alone and is incomplete. The sample contains some 120,000 clones, around four fifths of which appear only once. In this sample, this clone turned up a few times. The CDR3 is 14 amino acids. The ends were cut back, 4 bases at V and 6 bases at J, with 11 bases in the middle. In germline, CDR1 is SGHRS, CDR2 YFSETQ. The sequence came from an elderly man with acute or convalescent COVID-19. Material: peripheral blood. V is TRBV5-1 and J is TRBJ1-6; tentatively, D is TRBD1 (5 bases). CDR3 amino acids: CASSTGHGNSPLHF. In nucleotides, the CDR3 is TGCGCCAGCAGCACCGGACACGGTAATTCACCCCTCCACTTT.